The entry below describes one TCR beta chain. Its specific antigen is unknown. One base away there is no much larger clone; base qualities are not given. This sample was included in a study of blood T cell repertoires in COVID-19 (dated by TCRdb to about 2020). For the wider study: The collaborator samples originated in the United States, Italy and Spain and spanned the acute and convalescent phases of COVID-19. The material from the prospective study consisted of cDNA or gDNA derived from T cells, B-cell-depleted T cells, or PBMCs. Subjects who had been exposed to COVID-19, were actively infected with it, or had recovered from it provided the deeply sampled blood TCRbeta repertoires that made up the dataset. HLA class I and class II types, where available, came from metadata supplied by the sample provider rather than from assay-based typing. Samples came from the ongoing ImmuneRACE study (first 160 participants) plus 1,254 subjects from 6 global collaborators. A freely available public database, intended as a resource for researchers studying the immune response to SARS-CoV-2, is where the repertoires were released. The sample metadata nearly always contained a de-identified subject ID, COVID-19 status, age in years and sex. Overall results and qualifications from the work: Clinical and demographic metadata were provided uncurated, with the amount varying by source and participant.

Trimming removed 4 bases from V and 6 bases from J, leaving 10 bases between the germline ends. The CDR3 goes from the cysteine to the phenylalanine over 13 residues. The read is trimmed to its CDR3 DNA, 39 bases read in frame from base 1. CDR1 is given as SGHTA and CDR2 as FQGNSA, both from the germline V gene. The immunoSEQ Assay, a bias-controlled multiplex PCR, was used to amplify TCRbeta CDR3 regions from genomic DNA. The authors' pipeline ran thus. Nucleated cell counts per sample were estimated from amplification of reference gene primers within the assay. To quantify the absolute abundance of each unique TCRbeta CDR3 rearrangement, sequence reads were collapsed and filtered. For each sample, productive Simpson clonality was calculated by taking the square root of Simpson's diversity index across productive rearrangements. The immuneACCESS repertoire file appears here via TCRdb, limited to in-frame rearrangements. These files lack a portion of the clones; in checked studies, under half of the deficit traces to unresolved V genes, and the cause of the others is not known. That table supplies the V and J calls and clone size; D and trimming were determined from the DNA. This sample is represented by about 48,000 clones; about nine tenths of them were singletons. The ten largest clones capture around 3% of the sample.

At one collaborating source in Seattle, patients were enrolled during active infection and were followed longitudinally through the course of disease. Whole blood was collected in K2EDTA tubes by collaborating institutions according to the institutions' own protocols. For TCRbeta analysis, collaborators shipped samples as frozen whole blood, isolated PBMCs, or DNA extracted from either of those sample types. The sequence links TRBV7-2 to TRBJ2-4, and the D gene may be TRBD1, 6 bases matching. The sequenced sample consisted of peripheral blood. The source is a woman aged 80 or over with COVID-19, enrolled during active disease. The CDR3: CASSSGQRNIQYF. The DNA sequence follows: TGTGCCAGCAGCTCGGGACAAAGAAACATTCAGTACTTC.